The entry that follows covers one T cell receptor beta chain sequence. Its antigen is currently not known. Base qualities are not provided; no much larger clone lies one nucleotide away. Library generation was performed with the immunoSEQ multiplex PCR assay. For the multiplex PCR, a mixture combining 60 forward primers for TCR Vbeta segments and 13 reverse primers for TCR Jbeta segments was used. A multiplex PCR assay on genomic DNA amplified the CDR3 region of rearranged TCR beta genes. The amplified TCR beta libraries were sequenced on the Illumina HiSeq System as 87-base-pair reads. For the original study's pipeline: In a later analysis, 80 million or so unique TCR beta chains were counted across the 666 repertoires, and roughly 11 million of these chains were shared by at least two donors. A nearest-neighbor algorithm error-corrected the raw reads and collapsed the reads into unique sequences, merging closely related sequences to remove PCR and sequencing errors. V, D and J gene segments were assigned by aligning CDR3 sequences to IMGT reference sequences. For a sequence to be retained, a match of at least six nucleotides to both a V gene segment and a J gene segment was required. A rearrangement was called productive if the CDR3 had no stop codons and remained in frame with V and J, and every other rearrangement was called non-productive. CDR3 was defined according to IMGT convention as the region running from the second conserved V-encoded cysteine to the conserved J-encoded phenylalanine. In an earlier analysis of 587 of the donors, sequences lacking an unambiguous match to a single V gene segment were excluded. In an earlier analysis of about 590 of the donors, a V segment was called functional when productive rearrangements were above 56.7%, and segregating when the standard deviation between donors exceeded 5%. A statistical classification framework was built to diagnose cytomegalovirus status from the catalog of TCR beta chain sequences. A later analysis assigned V and J genes by comparing TCR nucleotide sequences with IMGT/GENE-DB human TR gene sequences. The TCRdist pipeline was used in a later analysis to assign CDR3 sequences and most-parsimonious VDJ recombination scenarios. A later analysis defined each TCR beta chain by its CDR3 amino acid sequence plus V-gene family, and excluded reads lacking a unique V-gene family. A later analysis removed over 500 highly shared, low-generation-probability nucleotide sequences to deal with suspected cross-contamination and a sequencing artifact. For each public chain, a later analysis derived a clonal expansion index from normalized ranks of inferred template counts within each repertoire. In a later analysis, generation probabilities were computed using a VDJ recombination model fitted to out-of-frame rearrangements, and the results were checked against IGoR. In a later analysis, TCR-TCR, TCR-HLA and TCR-CMV co-occurrence was scored with hypergeometric tests, and a repertoire-size bias correction was applied to TCR pairs. To estimate false discovery rates, a later analysis permuted the HLA or CMV assignments 20 times. In a later analysis, co-occurring TCRs were grouped with DBSCAN, and TCRdist sequence similarity was added when clustering was performed within HLA-allele-positive subsets. Repertoires with fewer than 30,000 or more than 120,000 public chains, plus five repertoires with anomalous nucleotide sharing, were excluded from co-occurrence clustering. Imported from immuneACCESS, the table was reduced by TCRdb to in-frame sequences with V and J called. These copies leave out some clones; in studies compared against another copy, an unresolved V gene accounts for under half, and the cause of the remainder is not known. Clone size and V and J calls were adopted from that table, with D and trimming inferred from the DNA. Here the sample has roughly 130,000 clones; over 70% occur a single time. Together, the top ten hold about 2.1% of the sample.

This sample is part of a study of cytomegalovirus exposure and HLA in healthy donors (dated by TCRdb to 2015 to 2018). Background for the entire study: In an earlier analysis of 587 of the donors, roughly 300 Gb of sequence data and roughly 100 million unique TCR beta sequences from 180 million or so T cells were reported. Roughly 320 gigabases of sequencing data and tens of millions of unique TCR sequences made up an early release that covered under 750 HLA-typed donors. Of the 300 to 450 genotyped donors, approximately 80% fell in the genetic ancestry cluster associated with self-reported Caucasian donors. The study aimed to test whether signatures of past pathogen exposure could be identified by cataloging public T cell receptors. The study used immunosequencing to profile the T cell repertoires of more than 650 subjects and linked those repertoires to cytomegalovirus serostatus. In addition to the first cohort of 666 subjects, a separate validation cohort of approximately 120 different subjects was used. The study combined high-throughput TCR immunosequencing, statistical association of individual TCRs with disease status, and machine learning to predict cytomegalovirus infection status. A later analysis re-analyzed previously published TCR beta repertoires from 666 donors and added high-resolution HLA genotyping to study TCR occurrence patterns. Rather than drawing on any new phenotypic data, the later analysis identified candidate immune exposures from TCR beta sequences and the way those sequences occurred across donors. To decide whether each TCR beta V gene segment behaved as functional or pseudogenic, an earlier analysis of approximately 590 of the donors relied on high-throughput TCR beta sequencing. Alongside the repertoire data, information on donor age, sex, ethnicity and CMV serostatus was compiled. In a later genetic analysis, genome-wide SNP genotypes for about 55% of the roughly 700 donors were used, and that subset was treated as a discovery cohort. Every discovery cohort repertoire had been produced on one sequencing platform. Class I and class II HLA loci were covered by the typing at four-digit resolution. Typing coverage differed by locus: A, B, C, DRB1 and DQB1 were typed in about 620-630 donors, DQA1 in 522, DPA1 in nearly 610, and DPB1 in approximately 450. A few DR-DQ haplotypes were treated as single units for association and clustering because of strong linkage in the cohort. Across approximately 400 genotyped donors of the cohort, an average of 235,054 unique TCR beta nucleotide sequences per donor were sequenced, and roughly 20% of those sequences were non-productive. General findings and caveats noted by the study authors: Compared with equally common non-associated chains, HLA-associated TCR beta chains in a later analysis were more clonally expanded and had lower generation probabilities. Compared with the approximately 670-donor mean, donors in an Asian-associated ancestry cluster had fewer N-insertions in productive TCRs, according to a later genetic analysis. CMV serostatus was the only immune exposure information available for the cohort. Specific HLA alleles were associated with 15,000 to 20,000 TCR beta sequences at a false discovery rate of 0.05 in a later analysis. When HLA alleles, especially DR and DQ, strongly co-occurred, TCR associations were difficult to assign to individual alleles. Broadly in line with IMGT annotations, most TCR beta V segments showed up in productive rearrangements about 90% or about 30% of the time in an earlier analysis of several hundred of the donors. The authors suggested that the approach could potentially be extended to other disease states and immunological phenotypes. The earlier analysis of 450 to 700 of the donors excluded around 17 rarely observed V segments, including chromosome 9 orphons, because counts were too low. Correlated functional status among segregating V segments might reflect linkage disequilibrium, but an unknown experimental factor could not be ruled out. In a later analysis, most CMV-associated TCR beta chains were found to appear HLA-restricted, with HLA associations seemingly driven largely by CMV exposure. The presence/absence analyses assumed that sequencing depth was roughly uniform across donors, and that assumption may not be true. HLA typing was unavailable for some donors at each locus, so association tests used only the typed subset. According to a later analysis, TCR association rates differed among HLA loci, with DRB1 alleles showing the most associated TCRs and HLA-C alleles showing the fewest. A further reported finding was that TCR beta sequences accurately predicted the HLA-A and HLA-B alleles for most subjects in the first cohort. Only TCR beta chains were sequenced in this cohort, and the absence of alpha or paired-chain data limited detectable features. A later analysis reported that several top co-occurrence clusters appeared linked to parvovirus B19, influenza, CMV and Epstein-Barr virus. Because the 87-base-pair reads could not distinguish some IMGT-functional V segments, including TRBV6-2 and TRBV6-3, those segments were excluded. In vitro tests confirmed that a few of the cytomegalovirus-associated TCR beta chains recognize cytomegalovirus antigens. An association between a missense DCLRE1C variant and V-gene and J-gene trimming of TCR beta chains was found in a later genetic analysis and replicated in an independent cohort. The classifier was reported to diagnose cytomegalovirus status with high specificity and sensitivity in both the original cohort and the validation cohort. Most TCR sequences were observed very rarely across donors, whereas some public TCRs were present in many individuals. A group of highly shared sequence variants was considered likely to be a technical artifact of the sequencing pipeline. A total of 150 or so TCR beta chains were listed by the study as associated with cytomegalovirus.

V is clipped by 2 bases and J by 8 bases, and the sequence between their germline boundaries is 16 bases long. Based on the germline V gene (reference sequence), the CDR1 and CDR2 sequences are SGHNT and YYREEE. The CDR3 spans 14 residues, from the cysteine through the phenylalanine. The CDR3 DNA has 42 bases and is translated from base 1. In total, approximately 690 healthy bone marrow donors made up the cohort. Cohort members were all nominally healthy when sampled, although unrecorded immune exposures were likely present. The donor tested CMV seropositive and was one of the 289 seropositive cohort members. A peripheral blood sample was collected from each donor, and TCR beta sequencing was performed on peripheral blood mononuclear cells. Genomic DNA extraction from the blood cell samples was performed with the Qiagen DNeasy Blood Extraction Kit.

This sequence originates from a woman aged 40 to 49 in good health and CMV-seropositive. Rearrangement joined TRBV5-4 to TRBJ1-2, with the D gene uncertain. The sequenced sample was PBMCs. In nucleotides, the sequence is TGTGCCAGCAGCTTTTTTACAACCGCTTCAGGCTACACCTTC. It translates as CASSFFTTASGYTF.